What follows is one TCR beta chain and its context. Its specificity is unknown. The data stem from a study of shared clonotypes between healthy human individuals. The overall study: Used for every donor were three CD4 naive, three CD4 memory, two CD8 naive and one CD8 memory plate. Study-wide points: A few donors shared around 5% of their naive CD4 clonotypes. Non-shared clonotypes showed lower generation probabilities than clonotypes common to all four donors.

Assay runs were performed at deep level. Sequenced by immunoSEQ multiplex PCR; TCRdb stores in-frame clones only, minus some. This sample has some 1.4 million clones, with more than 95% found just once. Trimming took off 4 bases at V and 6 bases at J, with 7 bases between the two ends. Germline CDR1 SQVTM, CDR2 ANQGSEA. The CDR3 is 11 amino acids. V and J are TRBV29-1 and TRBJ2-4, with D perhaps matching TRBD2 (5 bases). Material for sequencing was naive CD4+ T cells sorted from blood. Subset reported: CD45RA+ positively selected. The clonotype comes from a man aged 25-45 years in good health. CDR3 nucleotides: TGCAGCGTTGGAGGGTCAAACATTCAGTACTTC. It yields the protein CSVGGSNIQYF.